These 25 T cell receptor beta chains were all obtained from the same sample, sequenced in a study of OX40 agonist ivuxolimab in advanced cancers. The assay was immunoSEQ multiplex PCR, and TCRdb's table has in-frame clones only and misses some. The sample carries about 77,000 clones, over 75% recorded once. The sequencing here drew on CD4+ or CD8+ T cells sorted from blood, taken in a trial of the OX40 agonist ivuxolimab. The source is an adult with an advanced solid tumor such as melanoma, head and neck, liver or kidney cancer.

The chain employs TRBV5-4 and TRBJ2-1; 7 bases align to TRBD1. Germline-derived CDR1 and CDR2 are SGHNT and YYREEE (reference sequence). CDR3 length: 17 amino acids. After removal of 4 bases from V and 0 bases from J, the junction contained 10 bases not matched to a gene. DNA of the CDR3: TGTGCCAGCAGCCCTAAACGACAGGGCCACTCCTACAATGAGCAGTTCTTC. As protein: CASSPKRQGHSYNEQFF.

The chain is built from TRBV6-6 and TRBJ2-7; D unresolved. The CDR3 consists of 15 residues. Trimming shortened V by 0 bases and J by 5 bases, and 14 bases separated the two germline ends. Germline V CDR1 and CDR2: MNHNY, SVGAGI (reference sequence). CDR3 protein: CASSYSYKIVHEQYF. In nucleotides, the CDR3 is TGTGCCAGCAGTTACTCGTATAAGATCGTCCACGAGCAGTACTTC.

The chain combines TRBV28 with TRBJ2-7; 7 positions match TRBD1. With 8 bases clipped from V and 6 bases from J, the junction kept 7 bases outside the gene matches. The CDR3 sequence is 12 residues long. Germline loops: CDR1 MDHEN, CDR2 SYDVKM. In nucleotides, the CDR3 is TGTGCCAGCCTGGGACAGACGGGCGAGCAGTACTTC. Encoded protein: CASLGQTGEQYF.

The chain links TRBV9 to TRBJ2-2, with 13 bases matching TRBD2. The CDR3 contains 16 residues. The V gene end was trimmed by 3 bases and the J gene end by 4 bases; junction bases not matched to a gene: 3. CDR1 and CDR2 (germline): SGDLS, YYNGEE. The CDR3 DNA sequence: TGTGCCAGCAGCGCGACTAGCGGGGGGCGCACCGGGGAGCTGTTTTTT. It yields the protein CASSATSGGRTGELFF. Supplemented by reference TRBV9 and TRBJ2-2, the full variable domain reads DSGVTQTPKHLITATGQRVTLRCSPRSGDLSVYWYQQSLDQGLQFLIQYYNGEERAKGNILERFSAQQFPDLHSELNLSSLELGDSALYFCASSATSGGRTGELFFGEGSRLTVL.

The chain has TRBV19 and TRBJ2-1; D not certain. Germline V lookup: CDR1 LNHDA, CDR2 SQIVND (reference sequence). Trimming cost V 6 bases and J 8 bases, with 17 bases left between them. The CDR3 covers 14 residues. CDR3 sequence: CASSSSLGSHEQFF. In DNA, the CDR3 is TGTGCCAGTAGCTCGTCCCTGGGTTCCCATGAGCAGTTCTTC.

The chain couples TRBV12-5 to TRBJ1-2; 8 nucleotides agree with TRBD1. The CDR3 is made up of 13 amino acids. CDR1 and CDR2 (germline): LGHNT, FRNRAP. The trim removed 4 bases at V and 6 bases at J, leaving 4 bases unmatched. The CDR3 here is CASGWKDRDGYTF. The CDR3 DNA sequence: TGTGCTAGTGGTTGGAAGGACAGGGATGGCTACACCTTC.

The V and J genes are TRBV28 and TRBJ1-4, with 7 bases that match TRBD1. Trimming took 7 bases from V and 6 from J; bases not matched to a gene: 8. Germline V gene data show CDR1 as MDHEN and CDR2 as SYDVKM. The CDR3 is made up of 14 amino acids. The CDR3 reads CASKKRQGDEKLFF. CDR3 coding DNA: TGTGCCAGCAAAAAACGGCAGGGGGATGAAAAACTGTTTTTT.

The chain carries TRBV30 and TRBJ2-6; D unresolved. Germline V gene lookup returns CDR1 GTSNPN and CDR2 SVGIG (reference sequence). The CDR3 extends over 16 amino acids. V was cut by 0 bases and J by 2 bases, with 11 bases left in between. The CDR3 protein is CAWSVRVGTGANVLTF. The DNA of the CDR3 is TGTGCCTGGAGTGTACGAGTTGGTACTGGGGCCAACGTCCTGACTTTC.

The chain uses TRBV5-1 and TRBJ2-5, with 10 bases lining up with TRBD1. The germline V gene has CDR1 SGHRS and CDR2 YFSETQ. Losses at the gene ends were 1 base for V and 4 bases for J; bases not matched to a gene: 10. The CDR3 length is 17 residues. The CDR3 loop is CASSLTGQGRLGETQYF. DNA of the CDR3: TGCGCCAGCAGCTTGACGGGACAGGGGAGACTCGGAGAGACCCAGTACTTC.

The chain combines TRBV4-3 with TRBJ2-1; 7 bases fit TRBD2. Germline values: CDR1 LGHNA, CDR2 YSLEER. The junction had 3 bases not matched to a gene; V was cut back by 4 bases and J by 0 bases. The CDR3 has 15 residues. This CDR3 is CASSRGGNSYNEQFF. Written as DNA, the CDR3 is TGCGCCAGCAGCCGCGGGGGTAACTCCTACAATGAGCAGTTCTTC.

V is TRBV5-5 and J is TRBJ2-7, with D possibly matching TRBD2 (5 bases). Looked up from germline, CDR1 is SGHKS and CDR2 is YYEKEE (reference sequence). The CDR3 has 12 amino acids. V lost 2 bases to trimming and J lost 5 bases, with 8 bases between them. This CDR3 reads CASSLSGDEQYF. In DNA form, the CDR3 reads TGTGCCAGCAGCTTATCCGGGGACGAGCAGTACTTC.

The chain uses TRBV5-1 and TRBJ2-7; TRBD2 is a possible D gene (5 bases). Germline CDR1 and CDR2: SGHRS and YFSETQ. The CDR3 covers 14 residues. Trimming shortened V by 4 bases and J by 3 bases, and 14 bases separated the two germline ends. Written as DNA, the CDR3 is TGCGCCAGCAGCCCTGTTAGGACTCGCTACGAGCAGTACTTC. Amino acids: CASSPVRTRYEQYF.

The chain is built from TRBV30 and TRBJ2-7; D is ambiguous. This CDR3 has 12 amino acids. The germline V and J ends were trimmed by 7 bases and 7 bases, with 17 bases remaining between them. The germline gives CDR1 GTSNPN, CDR2 SVGIG (reference sequence). This chain's CDR3 is CASSDGLGEQYF. In nucleotides, the CDR3 is TGTGCCTCATCGGACGGCCTCGGAGAGCAGTACTTC. Variable domain in full (rest from reference TRBV30 and TRBJ2-7): SQTIHQWPATLVQPVGSPLSLECTVEGTSNPNLYWYRQAAGRGLQLLFYSVGIGQISSEVPQNLSASRPQDRQFILSSKKLLLSDSGFYLCASSDGLGEQYFGPGTRLTVT.

The rearrangement joins TRBV4-1 to TRBJ2-3; 8 nucleotides align to TRBD1. V lost 4 bases and J lost 1; bases outside the gene matches: 4. The CDR3 sequence is 15 residues long. CDR1 is MGHRA and CDR2 is YSYEKL in the germline V gene. CDR3: CASSRQGAGTDTQYF. The CDR3 DNA reads TGCGCCAGCAGCCGTCAGGGGGCTGGCACAGATACGCAGTATTTT.

The chain carries TRBV7-2 and TRBJ1-1, with D hard to call. The CDR3 is 11 amino acids. CDR1 and CDR2 from the germline V gene are SGHTA and FQGNSA. Trimming removed 2 bases from V and 3 bases from J, with 1 base in between. The CDR3 loop is CASSLYTEAFF. CDR3 coding DNA: TGTGCCAGCAGCTTATACACTGAAGCTTTCTTT.

The genes are TRBV5-8 and TRBJ1-2; D remains ambiguous. The CDR3 extends over 15 amino acids. CDR1 is SGHTS, CDR2 YDEGEE, per germline. Trimming removed 0 bases from V and 5 bases from J, with 14 bases in between. The chain's CDR3 is CASSLDLRAVYGYTF. The CDR3 DNA reads TGTGCCAGCAGCTTGGACCTGAGAGCTGTATATGGCTACACCTTC. Together with reference TRBV5-8 and TRBJ1-2, the CDR3 gives the full variable domain: EAGVTQSPTHLIKTRGQQATLRCSPISGHTSVYWYQQALGLGLQFLLWYDEGEERNRGNFPPRFSGRQFPNYSSELNVNALELEDSALYLCASSLDLRAVYGYTFGSGTRLTVV.

The chain carries TRBV19 and TRBJ2-7, with 7 bases aligning to TRBD1. V trimming: 6 bases; J trimming: 2 bases; junction bases outside the gene matches: 10. CDR1 is LNHDA and CDR2 is SQIVND in the germline V gene (reference sequence). This CDR3 comprises 15 residues. The CDR3 bases are TGTGCCAGTAGAAGGGGTGGAGGACAGGCCTACGAGCAGTACTTC. Protein sequence: CASRRGGGQAYEQYF.

V usage is TRBV21-1 and J usage is TRBJ2-7; TRBD2, the table's D call, was not compared with the DNA. TRBV21-1 is a recognized pseudogene. The CDR3 runs to 16 residues. CDR3 in amino acids: CASTGEGGQKLYEQYF. Here the CDR3 DNA reads TGTGCCAGCACCGGGGAGGGTGGGCAAAAGCTTTACGAGCAGTACTTC.

This clone was detected once. The rearrangement joins TRBV6-1 to TRBJ2-1, with TRBD2 matching over 9 bases. This CDR3 region has 16 residues. Per the germline V gene, CDR1 is MNHNS and CDR2 is SASEGT. Trimming took 3 bases from V and 0 from J; bases not matched to a gene: 3. In nucleotides, the CDR3 is TGTGCCAGCAGTGACCTACTAGCGGGCTCCTACAATGAGCAGTTCTTC. This sequence encodes CASSDLLAGSYNEQFF.

This clone was seen just once. The gene calls are TRBV28 and TRBJ1-5; a weak D match, TRBD1 (5 bases). This CDR3 spans 15 amino acids. Trimming took 6 bases from V and 2 from J, leaving 14 bases between them. Looked up from germline, CDR1 is MDHEN and CDR2 is SYDVKM. The CDR3 nucleotides are TGTGCCAGCAGACTTCGGGGCTTGGGCAATCAGCCCCAGCATTTT. It yields the protein CASRLRGLGNQPQHF.

The J gene is TRBJ1-4, the V gene TRBV18; D possibly corresponds to TRBD1 (5 bases). Germline CDR1 is KGHSH and CDR2 is LQKENI. This CDR3 has 14 amino acids. V lost 3 bases to trimming and J lost 11 bases, with 16 bases between them. The CDR3 spells CASSPAGAAGKLFF. The DNA for the CDR3 is TGTGCCAGCTCACCGGCGGGCGCGGCAGGGAAACTGTTTTTT. The full variable domain, with the rest looked up from reference TRBV18 and TRBJ1-4, is NAGVMQNPRHLVRRRGQEARLRCSPMKGHSHVYWYRQLPEEGLKFMVYLQKENIIDESGMPKERFSAEFPKEGPSILRIQQVVRGDSAAYFCASSPAGAAGKLFFGSGTQLSVL.

This clone was found a few times. This rearrangement joins TRBV4-1 to TRBJ2-1; D not certain. CDR3 length equals 15 residues. CDR1 and CDR2 (germline): MGHRA, YSYEKL. The ends were cut back, 0 bases at V and 12 bases at J, with 18 bases in the middle. DNA of the CDR3: TGCGCCAGCAGCCAAGATATTGTGAGGAAAGTTGGGCAGTTCTTC. Translation gives CASSQDIVRKVGQFF.

CDR3 DNA: TGTGCCACCAGTCTTGGGGGCAGGGGGCGCTTAAAGACCCAGTACTTC. This encodes CATSLGGRGRLKTQYF. The chain couples TRBV19 to TRBJ2-5; 8 bases map to TRBD1. Germline loops: CDR1 LNHDA, CDR2 SQIVND (reference sequence). Unmatched junction bases numbered 19, after V lost 10 bases and J lost 6 bases. The CDR3 consists of 16 residues.

This chain connects TRBV10-3 to TRBJ2-1; 12 nucleotides match TRBD2. This CDR3 has 14 residues. Germline V gene lookup returns CDR1 ENHRY and CDR2 SYGVKD. Trimming removed 4 bases from V and 6 bases from J; junction bases left unmatched: 1. CDR3 residues: CAISGGLAGNEQFF. CDR3 bases: TGTGCCATCAGTGGGGGACTAGCGGGCAATGAGCAGTTCTTC.

This clone showed up just once. The chain recombines TRBV9 with TRBJ2-5; 7 positions agree with TRBD2. Germline V gene lookup returns CDR1 SGDLS and CDR2 YYNGEE. The V segment lost 4 bases and the J segment 2 bases; nucleotides outside the gene matches: 8. The CDR3 runs 15 residues. This chain's CDR3 is CASSKQAGKQETQYF. In DNA form, the CDR3 reads TGTGCCAGCAGCAAACAAGCGGGGAAGCAAGAGACCCAGTACTTC.